A single sample gave rise to the 2 T cell receptor beta chains below, sequenced in a study of cytomegalovirus exposure and HLA in healthy donors. In the PCR, 60 Vbeta and 13 Jbeta primers were used. Measured with immunoSEQ multiplex PCR; TCRdb has only the in-frame clones, and not every one. The table shows over 100,000 clones, with over 60% occurring only once. Material: PBMCs. All receptors come from a woman aged 18 to 35 in good health and CMV-seropositive.

In regard to this clone: One junction end does not reproduce the germline sequence, and a read error may be involved. The chain carries TRBV11-3 and TRBJ2-2; 7 nucleotides align to TRBD2. The CDR3 sequence is 15 residues long. CDR1 is SGHNT, CDR2 YENEEA, per germline. CDR3 sequence reads: CASSLEGGWTGELFF. CDR3 DNA: TGTGCCAGCAGCCTAGAGGGAGGGTGGACCGGGGAGCTGTTTTTT.

The chain uses TRBV5-6 and TRBJ2-3, with a tentative D call TRBD1 (6 bases). The CDR3 has 11 amino acids. The germline V gene has CDR1 SGHDT and CDR2 YYEEEE. V lost 1 base and J lost 11, with 8 bases in between. CDR3 bases: TGTGCCAGCAGCTTGACAGGGATGCAGTATTTT. This sequence encodes CASSLTGMQYF. Based on the CDR3 plus reference TRBV5-6 and TRBJ2-3, the full variable domain is DAGVTQSPTHLIKTRGQQVTLRCSPKSGHDTVSWYQQALGQGPQFIFQYYEEEERQRGNFPDRFSGHQFPNYSSELNVNALLLGDSALYLCASSLTGMQYFGPGTRLTVL.